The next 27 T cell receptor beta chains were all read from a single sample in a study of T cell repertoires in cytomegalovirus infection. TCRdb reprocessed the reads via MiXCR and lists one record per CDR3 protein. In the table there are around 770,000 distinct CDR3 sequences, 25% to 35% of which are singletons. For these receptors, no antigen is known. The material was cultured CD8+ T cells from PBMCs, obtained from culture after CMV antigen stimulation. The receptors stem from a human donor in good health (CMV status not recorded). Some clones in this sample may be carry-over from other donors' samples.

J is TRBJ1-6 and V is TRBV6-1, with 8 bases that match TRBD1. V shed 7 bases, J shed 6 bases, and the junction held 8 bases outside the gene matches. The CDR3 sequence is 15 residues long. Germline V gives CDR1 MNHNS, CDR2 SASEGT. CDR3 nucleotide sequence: TGTGCCAGCATCAGAGACAGGGGTAGTAATTCACCCCTCCACTTT. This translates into CASIRDRGSNSPLHF.

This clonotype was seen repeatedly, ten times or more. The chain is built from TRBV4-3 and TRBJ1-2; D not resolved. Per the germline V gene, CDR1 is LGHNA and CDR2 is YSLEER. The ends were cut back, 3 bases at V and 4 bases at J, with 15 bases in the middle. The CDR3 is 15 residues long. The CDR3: CASSQSPTVTYGYTF. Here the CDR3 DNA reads TGCGCCAGCAGCCAGTCACCCACAGTGACCTATGGCTACACCTTC.

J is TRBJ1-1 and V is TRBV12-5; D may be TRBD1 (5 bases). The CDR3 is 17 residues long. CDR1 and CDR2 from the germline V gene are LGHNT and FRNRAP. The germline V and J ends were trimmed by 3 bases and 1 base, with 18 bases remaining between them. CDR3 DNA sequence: TGTGCTAGTGGTTTCACCGGGGCCACGCGTACGAACACTGAAGCTTTCTTT. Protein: CASGFTGATRTNTEAFF. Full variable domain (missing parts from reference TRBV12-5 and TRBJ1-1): DARVTQTPRHKVTEMGQEVTMRCQPILGHNTVFWYRQTMMQGLELLAYFRNRAPLDDSGMPKDRFSAEMPDATLATLKIQPSEPRDSAVYFCASGFTGATRTNTEAFFGQGTRLTVV.

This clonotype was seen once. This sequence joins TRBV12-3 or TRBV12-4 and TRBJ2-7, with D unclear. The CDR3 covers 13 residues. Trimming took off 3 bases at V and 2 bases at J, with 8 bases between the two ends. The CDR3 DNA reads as TGTGCCAGCAGTTTTGAAGGACCCTACGAGCAGTACTTC. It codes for CASSFEGPYEQYF.

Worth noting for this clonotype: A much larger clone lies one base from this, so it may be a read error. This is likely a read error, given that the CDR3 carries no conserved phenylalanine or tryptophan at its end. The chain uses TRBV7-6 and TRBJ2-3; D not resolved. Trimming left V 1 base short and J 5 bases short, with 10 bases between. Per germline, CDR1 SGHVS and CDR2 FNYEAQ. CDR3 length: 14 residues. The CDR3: CASSLEGSLDTQYS. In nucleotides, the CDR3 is TGTGCCAGCAGCTTAGAGGGTTCACTAGATACGCAGTATTCT.

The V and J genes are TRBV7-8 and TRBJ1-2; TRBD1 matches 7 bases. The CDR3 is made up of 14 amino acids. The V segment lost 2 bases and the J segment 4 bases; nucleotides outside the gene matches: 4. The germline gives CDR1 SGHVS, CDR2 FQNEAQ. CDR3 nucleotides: TGTGCCAGCAGCTTAAGGGGGCTGGGCTATGGCTACACCTTC. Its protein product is CASSLRGLGYGYTF.

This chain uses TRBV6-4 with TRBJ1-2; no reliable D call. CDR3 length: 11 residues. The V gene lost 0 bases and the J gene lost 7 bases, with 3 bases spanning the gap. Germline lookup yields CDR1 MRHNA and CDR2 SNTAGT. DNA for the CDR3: TGTGCCAGCAGTGACTCAGGTGGCTACACCTTC. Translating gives CASSDSGGYTF.

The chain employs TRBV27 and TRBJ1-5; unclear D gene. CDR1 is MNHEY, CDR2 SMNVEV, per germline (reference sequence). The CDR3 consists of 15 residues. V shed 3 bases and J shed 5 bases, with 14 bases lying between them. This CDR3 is CASSFFGFKDQPQHF. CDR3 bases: TGTGCCAGCAGTTTCTTTGGGTTTAAGGATCAGCCCCAGCATTTT.

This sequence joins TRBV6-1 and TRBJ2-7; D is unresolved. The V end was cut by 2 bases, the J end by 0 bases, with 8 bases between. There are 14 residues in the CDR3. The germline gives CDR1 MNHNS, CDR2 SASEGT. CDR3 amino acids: CASSELSSSYEQYF. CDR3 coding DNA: TGTGCCAGCAGTGAACTCAGTAGCTCCTACGAGCAGTACTTC.

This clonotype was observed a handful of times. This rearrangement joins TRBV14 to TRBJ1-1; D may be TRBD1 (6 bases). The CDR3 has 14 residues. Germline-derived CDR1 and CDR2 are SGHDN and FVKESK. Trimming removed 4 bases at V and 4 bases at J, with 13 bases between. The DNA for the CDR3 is TGTGCCAGCAGCCCTCTGGGGGCCAGCACTGAAGCTTTCTTT. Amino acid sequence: CASSPLGASTEAFF.

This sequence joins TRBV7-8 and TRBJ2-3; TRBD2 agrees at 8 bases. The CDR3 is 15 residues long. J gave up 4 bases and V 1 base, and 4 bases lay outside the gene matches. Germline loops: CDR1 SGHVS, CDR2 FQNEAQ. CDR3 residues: CASSLGRGVSDTQYF. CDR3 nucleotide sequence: TGTGCCAGCAGCTTAGGGCGGGGGGTTTCAGATACGCAGTATTTT.

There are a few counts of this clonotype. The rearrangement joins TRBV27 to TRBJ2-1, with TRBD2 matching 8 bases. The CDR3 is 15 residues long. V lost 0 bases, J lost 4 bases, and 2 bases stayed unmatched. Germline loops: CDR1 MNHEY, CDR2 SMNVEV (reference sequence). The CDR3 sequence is CASSLSSGVYNEQFF. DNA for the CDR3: TGTGCCAGCAGTTTATCTAGCGGGGTGTACAATGAGCAGTTCTTC.

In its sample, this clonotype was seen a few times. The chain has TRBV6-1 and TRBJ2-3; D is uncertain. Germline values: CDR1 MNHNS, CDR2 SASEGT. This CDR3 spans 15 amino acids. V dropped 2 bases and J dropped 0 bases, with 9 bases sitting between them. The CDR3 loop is CASSEFEASTDTQYF. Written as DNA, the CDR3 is TGTGCCAGCAGTGAATTTGAGGCGAGCACAGATACGCAGTATTTT.

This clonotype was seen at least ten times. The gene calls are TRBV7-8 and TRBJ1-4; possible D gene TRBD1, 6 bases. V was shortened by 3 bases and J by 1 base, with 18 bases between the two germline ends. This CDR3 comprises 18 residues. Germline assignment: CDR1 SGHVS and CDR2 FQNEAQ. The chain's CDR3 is CASSFLIMGAITNEKLFF. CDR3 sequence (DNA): TGTGCCAGCAGCTTTTTGATCATGGGGGCTATAACTAATGAAAAACTGTTTTTT.

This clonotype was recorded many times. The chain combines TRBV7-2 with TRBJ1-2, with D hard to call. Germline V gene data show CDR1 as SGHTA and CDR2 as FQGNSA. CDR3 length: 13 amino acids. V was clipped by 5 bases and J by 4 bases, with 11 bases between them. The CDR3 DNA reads TGTGCCAGCAGCCCCAGTGAAATCTATGGCTACACCTTC. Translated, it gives CASSPSEIYGYTF.

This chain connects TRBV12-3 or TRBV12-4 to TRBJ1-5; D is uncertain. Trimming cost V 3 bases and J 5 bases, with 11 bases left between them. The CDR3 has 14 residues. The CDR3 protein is CASSFLGWDQPQHF. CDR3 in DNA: TGTGCCAGCAGTTTCTTGGGTTGGGATCAGCCCCAGCATTTT.

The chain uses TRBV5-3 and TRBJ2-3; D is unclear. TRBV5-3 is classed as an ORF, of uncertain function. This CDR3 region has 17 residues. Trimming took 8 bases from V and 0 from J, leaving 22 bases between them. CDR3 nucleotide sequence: TGTGCCAGCAGTCCCGTAGAGCAAATCTCTAGCACAGATACGCAGTATTTT. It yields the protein CASSPVEQISSTDTQYF.

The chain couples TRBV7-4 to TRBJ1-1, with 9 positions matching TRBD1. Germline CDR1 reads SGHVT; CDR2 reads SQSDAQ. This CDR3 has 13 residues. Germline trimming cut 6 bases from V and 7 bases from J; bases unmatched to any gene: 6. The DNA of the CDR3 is TGTGCCAGCAGTTCCCGACAGGGGGATGAAGCTTTCTTT. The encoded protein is CASSSRQGDEAFF.

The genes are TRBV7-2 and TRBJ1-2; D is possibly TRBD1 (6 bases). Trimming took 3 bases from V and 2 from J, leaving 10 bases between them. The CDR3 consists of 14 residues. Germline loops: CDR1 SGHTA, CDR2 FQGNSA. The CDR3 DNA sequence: TGTGCCAGCAGCTTTCAAGGACAGAACTATGGCTACACCTTC. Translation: CASSFQGQNYGYTF. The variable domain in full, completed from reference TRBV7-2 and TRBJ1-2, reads GAGVSQSPSNKVTEKGKDVELRCDPISGHTALYWYRQSLGQGLEFLIYFQGNSAPDKSGLPSDRFSAERTGGSVSTLTIQRTQQEDSAVYLCASSFQGQNYGYTFGSGTRLTVV.

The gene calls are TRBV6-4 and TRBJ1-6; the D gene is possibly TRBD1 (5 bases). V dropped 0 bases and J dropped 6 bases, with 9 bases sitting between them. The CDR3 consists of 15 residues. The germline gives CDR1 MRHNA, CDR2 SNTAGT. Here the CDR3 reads CASSDSIGGNSPLHF. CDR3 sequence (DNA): TGTGCCAGCAGTGACTCGATTGGGGGTAATTCACCCCTCCACTTT.

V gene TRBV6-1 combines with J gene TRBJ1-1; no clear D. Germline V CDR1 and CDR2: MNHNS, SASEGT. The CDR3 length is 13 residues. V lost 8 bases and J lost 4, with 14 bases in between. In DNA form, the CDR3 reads TGTGCCAGCTGTCCATATATGGGCACTGAAGCTTTCTTT. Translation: CASCPYMGTEAFF.

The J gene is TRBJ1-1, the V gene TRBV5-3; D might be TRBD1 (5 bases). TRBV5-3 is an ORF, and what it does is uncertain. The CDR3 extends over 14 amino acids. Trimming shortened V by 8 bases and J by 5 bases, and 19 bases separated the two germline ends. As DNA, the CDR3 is TGTGCCAGCAGCCCAATGGGGGAGGGGACTGAAGCTTTCTTT. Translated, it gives CASSPMGEGTEAFF.

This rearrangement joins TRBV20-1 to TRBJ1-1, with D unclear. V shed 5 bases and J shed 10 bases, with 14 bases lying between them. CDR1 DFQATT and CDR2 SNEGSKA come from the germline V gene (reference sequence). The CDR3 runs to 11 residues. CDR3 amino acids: CSAPSYNTAFF. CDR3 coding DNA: TGCAGTGCTCCATCGTATAACACAGCTTTCTTT.

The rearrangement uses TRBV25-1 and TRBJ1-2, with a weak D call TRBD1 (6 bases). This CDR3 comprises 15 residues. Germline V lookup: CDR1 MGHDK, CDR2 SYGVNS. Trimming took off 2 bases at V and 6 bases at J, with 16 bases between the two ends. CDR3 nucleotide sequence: TGTGCCAGCAGTGAAAGACGGGGGGGGCGGGATGGCTACACCTTC. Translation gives CASSERRGGRDGYTF.

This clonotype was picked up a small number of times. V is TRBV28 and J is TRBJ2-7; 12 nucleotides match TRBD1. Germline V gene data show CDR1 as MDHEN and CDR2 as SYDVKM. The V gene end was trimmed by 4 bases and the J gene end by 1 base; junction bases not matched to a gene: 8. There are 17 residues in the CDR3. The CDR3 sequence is CASSSPGQGAVSYEQYV. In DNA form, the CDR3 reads TGTGCCAGCAGTTCGCCGGGACAGGGGGCAGTTTCCTACGAGCAGTACGTC.

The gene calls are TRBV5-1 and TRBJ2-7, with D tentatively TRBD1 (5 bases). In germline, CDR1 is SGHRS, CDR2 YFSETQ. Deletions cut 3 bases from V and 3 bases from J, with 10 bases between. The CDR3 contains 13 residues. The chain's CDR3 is CASSSDSFYEQYF. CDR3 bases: TGCGCCAGCAGCTCCGACAGTTTCTACGAGCAGTACTTC. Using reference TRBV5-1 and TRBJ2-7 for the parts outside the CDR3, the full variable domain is KAGVTQTPRYLIKTRGQQVTLSCSPISGHRSVSWYQQTPGQGLQFLFEYFSETQRNKGNFPGRFSGRQFSNSRSEMNVSTLELGDSALYLCASSSDSFYEQYFGPGTRLTVT.

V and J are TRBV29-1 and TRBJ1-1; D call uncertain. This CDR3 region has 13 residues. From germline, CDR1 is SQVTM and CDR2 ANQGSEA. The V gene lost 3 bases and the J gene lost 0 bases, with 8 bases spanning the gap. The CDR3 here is CSVDPLVNTEAFF. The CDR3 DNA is TGCAGCGTTGACCCCCTAGTGAACACTGAAGCTTTCTTT.